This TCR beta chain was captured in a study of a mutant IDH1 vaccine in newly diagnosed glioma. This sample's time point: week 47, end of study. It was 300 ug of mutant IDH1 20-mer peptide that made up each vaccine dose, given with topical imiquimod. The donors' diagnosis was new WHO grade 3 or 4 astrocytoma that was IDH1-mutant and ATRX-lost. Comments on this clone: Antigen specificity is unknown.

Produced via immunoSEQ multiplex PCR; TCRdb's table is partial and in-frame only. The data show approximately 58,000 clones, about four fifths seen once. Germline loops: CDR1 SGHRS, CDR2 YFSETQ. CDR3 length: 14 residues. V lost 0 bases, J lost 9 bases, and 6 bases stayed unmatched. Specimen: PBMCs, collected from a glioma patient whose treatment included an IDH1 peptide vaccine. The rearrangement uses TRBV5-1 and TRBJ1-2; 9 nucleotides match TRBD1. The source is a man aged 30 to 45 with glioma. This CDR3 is CASSLVGQGPSYTF. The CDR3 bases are TGCGCCAGCAGCTTGGTGGGACAGGGACCGAGCTACACCTTC.